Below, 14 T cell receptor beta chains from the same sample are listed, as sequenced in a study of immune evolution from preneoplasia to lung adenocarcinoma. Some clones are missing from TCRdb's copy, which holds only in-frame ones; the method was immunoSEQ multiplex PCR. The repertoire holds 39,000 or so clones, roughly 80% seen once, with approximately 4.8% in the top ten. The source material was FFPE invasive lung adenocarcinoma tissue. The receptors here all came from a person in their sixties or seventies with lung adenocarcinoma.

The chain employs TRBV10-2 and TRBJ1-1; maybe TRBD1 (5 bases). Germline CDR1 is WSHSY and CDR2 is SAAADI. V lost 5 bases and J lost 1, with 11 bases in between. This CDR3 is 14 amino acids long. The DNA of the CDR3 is TGCGCCAGCAGTTCGGGAAGGGGGAACACTGAAGCTTTCTTT. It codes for CASSSGRGNTEAFF.

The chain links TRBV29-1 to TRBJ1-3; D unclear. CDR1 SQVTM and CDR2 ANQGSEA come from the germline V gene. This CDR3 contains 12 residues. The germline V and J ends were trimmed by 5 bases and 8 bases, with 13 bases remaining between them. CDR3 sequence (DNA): TGCAGCGTTCGGCGGGGAGGAGACACCATATATTTT. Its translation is CSVRRGGDTIYF.

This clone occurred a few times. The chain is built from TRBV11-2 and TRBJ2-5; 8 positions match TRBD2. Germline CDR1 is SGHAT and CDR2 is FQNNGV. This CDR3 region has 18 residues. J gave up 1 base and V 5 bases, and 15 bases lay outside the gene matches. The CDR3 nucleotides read TGTGCCAGCAGCCAAGATCTAGCGGGTGCTGTCATCCAAGAGACCCAGTACTTC. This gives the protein CASSQDLAGAVIQETQYF.

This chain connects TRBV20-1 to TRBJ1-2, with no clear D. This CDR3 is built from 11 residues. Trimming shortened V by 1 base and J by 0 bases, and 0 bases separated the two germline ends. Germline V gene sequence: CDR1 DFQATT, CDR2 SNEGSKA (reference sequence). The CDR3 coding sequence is TGCAGTGCTAGAGCTAACTATGGCTACACCTTC. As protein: CSARANYGYTF.

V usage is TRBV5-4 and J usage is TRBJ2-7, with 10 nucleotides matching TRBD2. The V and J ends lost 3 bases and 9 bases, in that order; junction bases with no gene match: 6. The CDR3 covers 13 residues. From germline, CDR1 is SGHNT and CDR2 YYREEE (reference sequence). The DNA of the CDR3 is TGTGCCAGCAGCTCTAGCGGGAGCACCGTGCAGTACTTC. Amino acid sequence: CASSSSGSTVQYF.

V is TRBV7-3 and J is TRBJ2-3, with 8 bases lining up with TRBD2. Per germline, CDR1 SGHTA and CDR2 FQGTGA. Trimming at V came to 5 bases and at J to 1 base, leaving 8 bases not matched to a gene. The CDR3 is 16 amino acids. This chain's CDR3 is CASSPGAGDGTDTQYF. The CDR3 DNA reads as TGTGCCAGCAGCCCTGGAGCGGGAGACGGCACAGATACGCAGTATTTT. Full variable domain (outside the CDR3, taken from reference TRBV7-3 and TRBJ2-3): GAGVSQTPSNKVTEKGKYVELRCDPISGHTALYWYRQSLGQGPEFLIYFQGTGAADDSGLPNDRFFAVRPEGSVSTLKIQRTERGDSAVYLCASSPGAGDGTDTQYFGPGTRLTVL.

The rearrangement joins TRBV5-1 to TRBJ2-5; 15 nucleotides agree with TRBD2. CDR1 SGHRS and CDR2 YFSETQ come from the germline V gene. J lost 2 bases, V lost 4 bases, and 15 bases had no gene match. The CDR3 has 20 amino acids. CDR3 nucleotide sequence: TGCGCCAGCAGCACCCCCCCCGGGACTAGCGGGAGGAAGGGTCAAGAGACCCAGTACTTC. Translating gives CASSTPPGTSGRKGQETQYF.

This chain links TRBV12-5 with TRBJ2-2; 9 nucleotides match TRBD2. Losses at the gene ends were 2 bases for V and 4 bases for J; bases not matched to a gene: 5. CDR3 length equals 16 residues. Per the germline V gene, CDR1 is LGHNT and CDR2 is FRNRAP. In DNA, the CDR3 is TGTGCTAGTGGTTTGACCCTAGCGGGACCCACCGGGGAGCTGTTTTTT. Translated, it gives CASGLTLAGPTGELFF. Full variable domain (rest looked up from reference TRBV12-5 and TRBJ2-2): DARVTQTPRHKVTEMGQEVTMRCQPILGHNTVFWYRQTMMQGLELLAYFRNRAPLDDSGMPKDRFSAEMPDATLATLKIQPSEPRDSAVYFCASGLTLAGPTGELFFGEGSRLTVL.

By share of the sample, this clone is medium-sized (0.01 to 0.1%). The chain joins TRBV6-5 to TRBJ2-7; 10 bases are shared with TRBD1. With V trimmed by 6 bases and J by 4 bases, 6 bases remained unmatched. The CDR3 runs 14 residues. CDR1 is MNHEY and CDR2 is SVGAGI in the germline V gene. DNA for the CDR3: TGTGCCAGCAGGTTGGGACAGGGGACGTACGAGCAGTACTTC. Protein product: CASRLGQGTYEQYF.

The CDR3: CASSSTGASDGYTF. The CDR3 coding sequence is TGCGCCAGCAGCTCGACAGGGGCATCGGATGGCTACACCTTC. The chain has TRBV5-1 and TRBJ1-2; 8 bases line up with TRBD1. With V trimmed by 3 bases and J by 6 bases, 7 bases remained unmatched. The CDR3 has 14 residues. Germline CDR1 SGHRS, CDR2 YFSETQ.

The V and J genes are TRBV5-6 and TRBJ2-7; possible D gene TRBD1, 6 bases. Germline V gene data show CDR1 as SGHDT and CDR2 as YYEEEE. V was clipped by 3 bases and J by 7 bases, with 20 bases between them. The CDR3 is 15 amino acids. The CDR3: CASSYLTGYSGEQYF. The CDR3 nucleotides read TGTGCCAGCAGCTATCTGACAGGTTATTCTGGAGAGCAGTACTTC.

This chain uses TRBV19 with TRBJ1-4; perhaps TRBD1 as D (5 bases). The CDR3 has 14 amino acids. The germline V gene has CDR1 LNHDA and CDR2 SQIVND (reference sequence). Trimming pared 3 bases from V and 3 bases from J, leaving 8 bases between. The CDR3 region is CASSMWGANEKLFF. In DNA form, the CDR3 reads TGTGCCAGTAGTATGTGGGGGGCTAATGAAAAACTGTTTTTT.

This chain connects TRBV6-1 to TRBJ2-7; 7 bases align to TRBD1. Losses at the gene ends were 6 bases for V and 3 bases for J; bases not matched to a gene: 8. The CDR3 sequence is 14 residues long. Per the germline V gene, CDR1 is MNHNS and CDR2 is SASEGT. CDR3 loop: CASSPQGFFYEQYF. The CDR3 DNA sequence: TGTGCCAGCAGCCCACAGGGGTTCTTCTACGAGCAGTACTTC.

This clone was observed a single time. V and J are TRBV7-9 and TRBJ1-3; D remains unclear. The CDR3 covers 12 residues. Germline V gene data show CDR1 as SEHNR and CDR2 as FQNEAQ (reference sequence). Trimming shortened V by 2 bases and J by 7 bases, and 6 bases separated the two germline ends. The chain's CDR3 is CASSLTANTIYF. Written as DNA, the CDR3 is TGTGCCAGCAGCTTAACCGCGAACACCATATATTTT.